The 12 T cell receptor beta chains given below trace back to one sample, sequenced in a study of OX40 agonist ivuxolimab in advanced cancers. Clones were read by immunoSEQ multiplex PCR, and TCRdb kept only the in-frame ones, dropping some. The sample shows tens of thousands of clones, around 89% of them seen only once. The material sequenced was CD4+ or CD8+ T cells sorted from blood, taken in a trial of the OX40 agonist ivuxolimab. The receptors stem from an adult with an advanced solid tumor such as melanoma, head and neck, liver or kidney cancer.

CDR3: CAISAPASGGPPGELFF. DNA for the CDR3: TGTGCCATCAGTGCCCCCGCTAGCGGGGGGCCCCCCGGGGAGCTGTTTTTT. The chain combines TRBV10-3 with TRBJ2-2, with 11 bases aligning to TRBD2. CDR3 length: 17 amino acids. Germline V gene lookup returns CDR1 ENHRY and CDR2 SYGVKD. Losses at the gene ends were 4 bases for V and 6 bases for J; bases not matched to a gene: 10.

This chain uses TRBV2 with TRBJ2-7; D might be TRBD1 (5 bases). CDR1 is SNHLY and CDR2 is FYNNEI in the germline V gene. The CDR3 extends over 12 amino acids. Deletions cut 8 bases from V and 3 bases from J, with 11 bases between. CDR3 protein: CASADQGYEQYF. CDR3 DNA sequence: TGTGCCAGCGCGGACCAGGGCTACGAGCAGTACTTC. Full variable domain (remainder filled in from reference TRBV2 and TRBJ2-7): EPEVTQTPSHQVTQMGQEVILRCVPISNHLYFYWYRQILGQKVEFLVSFYNNEISEKSEIFDDQFSVERPDGSNFTLKIRSTKLEDSAMYFCASADQGYEQYFGPGTRLTVT.

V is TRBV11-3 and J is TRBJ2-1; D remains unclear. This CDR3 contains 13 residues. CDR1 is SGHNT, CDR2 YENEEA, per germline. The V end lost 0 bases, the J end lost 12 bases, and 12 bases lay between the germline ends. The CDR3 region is CASSLDWGEVQFF. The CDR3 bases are TGTGCCAGCAGCTTAGATTGGGGTGAGGTGCAGTTCTTC. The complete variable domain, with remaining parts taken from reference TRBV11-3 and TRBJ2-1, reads EAGVVQSPRYKIIEKKQPVAFWCNPISGHNTLYWYLQNLGQGPELLIRYENEEAVDDSQLPKDRFSAERLKGVDSTLKIQPAELGDSAVYLCASSLDWGEVQFFGPGTRLTVL.

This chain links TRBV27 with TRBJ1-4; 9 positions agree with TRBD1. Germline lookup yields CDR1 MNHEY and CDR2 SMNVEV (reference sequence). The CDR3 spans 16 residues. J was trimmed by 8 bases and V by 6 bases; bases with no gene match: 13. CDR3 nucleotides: TGTGCCAGCAGGCCGATAGGGGACAGGGAAGGGGAAAAACTGTTTTTT. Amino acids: CASRPIGDREGEKLFF.

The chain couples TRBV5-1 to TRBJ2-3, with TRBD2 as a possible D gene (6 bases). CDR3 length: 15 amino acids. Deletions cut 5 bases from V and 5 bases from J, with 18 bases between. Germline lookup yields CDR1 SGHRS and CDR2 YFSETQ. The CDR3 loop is CASRQAGNARDTQYF. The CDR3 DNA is TGCGCCAGCAGACAGGCGGGGAACGCCCGAGATACGCAGTATTTT.

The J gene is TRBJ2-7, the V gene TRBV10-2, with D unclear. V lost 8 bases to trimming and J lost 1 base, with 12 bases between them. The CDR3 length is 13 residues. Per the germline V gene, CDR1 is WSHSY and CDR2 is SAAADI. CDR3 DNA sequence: TGCGCCAGCGCGCGGCGGAATTCCTACGAGCAGTACTTC. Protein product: CASARRNSYEQYF.

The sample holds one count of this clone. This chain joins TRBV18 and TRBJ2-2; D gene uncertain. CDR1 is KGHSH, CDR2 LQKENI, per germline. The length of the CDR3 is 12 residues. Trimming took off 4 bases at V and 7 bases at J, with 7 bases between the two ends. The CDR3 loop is CASSQNGGELFF. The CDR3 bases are TGTGCCAGCTCACAGAATGGCGGGGAGCTGTTTTTT. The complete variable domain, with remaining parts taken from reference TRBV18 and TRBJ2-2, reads NAGVMQNPRHLVRRRGQEARLRCSPMKGHSHVYWYRQLPEEGLKFMVYLQKENIIDESGMPKERFSAEFPKEGPSILRIQQVVRGDSAAYFCASSQNGGELFFGEGSRLTVL.

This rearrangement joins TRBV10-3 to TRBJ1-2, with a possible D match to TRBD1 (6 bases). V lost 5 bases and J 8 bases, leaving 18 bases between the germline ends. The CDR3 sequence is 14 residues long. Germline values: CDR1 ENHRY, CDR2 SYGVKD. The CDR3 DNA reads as TGTGCCATCAGTCTGGACAGCTCTATAGGAGGCTACACCTTC. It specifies CAISLDSSIGGYTF.

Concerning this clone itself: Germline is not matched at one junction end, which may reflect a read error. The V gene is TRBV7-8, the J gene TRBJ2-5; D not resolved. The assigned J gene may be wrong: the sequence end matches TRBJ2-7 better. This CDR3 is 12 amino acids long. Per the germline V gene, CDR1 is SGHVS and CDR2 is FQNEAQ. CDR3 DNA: TGTGCCAGCAGTTTTAACTCCTTCGAGCAGTACTTC. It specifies CASSFNSFEQYF.

CDR3 amino acids: CASSLQGAGNTIYF. Written as DNA, the CDR3 is TGTGCCAGCAGTCTACAGGGAGCTGGAAACACCATATATTTT. The genes are TRBV6-1 and TRBJ1-3; possible D gene TRBD1, 6 bases. V was pared by 5 bases and J by 2 bases, with 10 bases between. Germline lookup yields CDR1 MNHNS and CDR2 SASEGT. The CDR3 has 14 amino acids.

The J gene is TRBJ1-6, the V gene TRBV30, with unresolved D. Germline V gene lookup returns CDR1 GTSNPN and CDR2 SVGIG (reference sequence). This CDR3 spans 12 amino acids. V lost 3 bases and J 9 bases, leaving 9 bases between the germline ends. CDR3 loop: CAWRSVGSPLHF. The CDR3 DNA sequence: TGTGCCTGGAGGTCCGTCGGTTCACCCCTCCACTTT. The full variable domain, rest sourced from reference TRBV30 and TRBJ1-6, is SQTIHQWPATLVQPVGSPLSLECTVEGTSNPNLYWYRQAAGRGLQLLFYSVGIGQISSEVPQNLSASRPQDRQFILSSKKLLLSDSGFYLCAWRSVGSPLHFGNGTRLTVT.

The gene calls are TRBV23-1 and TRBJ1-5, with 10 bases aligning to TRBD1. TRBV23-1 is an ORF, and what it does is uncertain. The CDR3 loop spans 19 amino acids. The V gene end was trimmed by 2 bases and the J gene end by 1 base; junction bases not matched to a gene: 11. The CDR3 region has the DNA TGCGCCAGCAGTCAAGGCAGGGACAGGGGAAGTTGGAGCAATCAGCCCCAGCATTTT. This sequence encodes CASSQGRDRGSWSNQPQHF.